Given below is one TCR beta chain in context. Trimming left V 2 bases short and J 1 base short, with 12 bases between. Germline CDR1 and CDR2: SGHRS and YFSETQ. CDR3 length: 15 residues. Time point given: peripheral blood 6 weeks after treatment start. Clones were read by immunoSEQ multiplex PCR, and TCRdb kept only the in-frame ones, dropping some. There are some 40,000 clones in the sample; 75% to 90% occur only once, and roughly a tenth lies in the top ten. These data belong to a study of PD-L1 blockade in urothelial cancer. About the research overall: Reported median T cell count for blood samples was 140,000 to 150,000.

The rearrangement joins TRBV5-1 to TRBJ1-1; D is undetermined. Sequencing used PBMCs, obtained around atezolizumab (anti-PD-L1) treatment. The source is a middle-aged man with urothelial cancer. The CDR3 DNA reads as TGCGCCAGCAGCTTAGGAGCAGTTGGGAACACTGAAGCTTTCTTT. Its translation is CASSLGAVGNTEAFF.